These 10 T cell receptor beta chains originate from one sample sequenced in a study of T cell changes during pregnancy in multiple sclerosis. Clones were sequenced by immunoSEQ multiplex PCR, and TCRdb holds only the in-frame ones, with some missing. In the table there are roughly 110,000 clones, less than 95% of which are singletons. The source was peripheral blood, collected in the third trimester of pregnancy. Receptor source: a female donor in good health, enrolled as a control in a pregnancy study.

The chain has TRBV7-9 and TRBJ1-5; D is possibly TRBD1 (5 bases). V was trimmed by 5 bases and J by 3 bases, leaving 11 bases between them. The CDR3 spans 14 residues. Germline V lookup: CDR1 SEHNR, CDR2 FQNEAQ (reference sequence). CDR3 DNA: TGTGCCAGCAGCCAAGACAGAGTCAATCAGCCCCAGCATTTT. It codes for CASSQDRVNQPQHF.

The chain recombines TRBV9 with TRBJ2-7; 7 bases fit TRBD2. Germline V gene sequence: CDR1 SGDLS, CDR2 YYNGEE. This CDR3 spans 14 amino acids. The junction had 2 bases not matched to a gene; V was cut back by 0 bases and J by 2 bases. CDR3 DNA: TGTGCCAGCAGCGTAGACGGGGGGACCTACGAGCAGTACTTC. This sequence encodes CASSVDGGTYEQYF.

J is TRBJ1-6 and V is TRBV4-2, with TRBD1 matching over 11 bases. The length of the CDR3 is 16 residues. Looked up from germline, CDR1 is LGHNA and CDR2 is YNFKEQ. V shed 6 bases and J 10 bases; nucleotides not matched to a gene: 11. The CDR3 DNA follows: TGTGCCAGCAGACCGGGACAGGGGGACGAATACTCACCCCTCCACTTT. It codes for CASRPGQGDEYSPLHF.

The chain's CDR3 is CASSERDRGGQYF. CDR3 bases: TGTGCCAGCAGTGAAAGGGACAGGGGAGGGCAGTACTTC. The rearrangement uses TRBV25-1 and TRBJ2-7; 10 bases are a match to TRBD1. The germline CDR1 and CDR2 sequences are MGHDK and SYGVNS. V shed 2 bases and J 9 bases; nucleotides not matched to a gene: 4. The CDR3 has 13 amino acids.

The chain has TRBV7-2 and TRBJ2-1; D not resolved. The CDR3 is 15 amino acids. Trimming took 8 bases from V and 0 from J, leaving 14 bases between them. The V gene's germline CDR1 is SGHTA and CDR2 FQGNSA. The CDR3 region is CASARSALSYNEQFF. CDR3 nucleotides: TGTGCCAGCGCCCGGTCCGCCCTCTCCTACAATGAGCAGTTCTTC.

V usage is TRBV7-2 and J usage is TRBJ1-2, with D possibly matching TRBD1 (6 bases). V was cut by 0 bases and J by 2 bases, with 13 bases left in between. CDR1 and CDR2 from the germline V gene are SGHTA and FQGNSA. This CDR3 is 16 amino acids long. CDR3 in DNA: TGTGCCAGCAGCTTAGCGGTCGGGCAGGGGAACTATGGCTACACCTTC. Translating gives CASSLAVGQGNYGYTF.

V is TRBV11-3 and J is TRBJ1-1, with a weak D call TRBD1 (6 bases). Germline-derived CDR1 and CDR2 are SGHNT and YENEEA. This CDR3 has 13 amino acids. V gave up 5 bases and J gave up 4 bases, with 11 bases separating them. The CDR3 coding sequence is TGTGCCAGCAGCCCAATAGGGGGCACTGAAGCTTTCTTT. Translated, it gives CASSPIGGTEAFF.

The V gene is TRBV9, the J gene TRBJ2-2, with 7 nucleotides matching TRBD1. The CDR3 runs 15 residues. CDR1 and CDR2 from the germline V gene are SGDLS and YYNGEE. The ends lost 0 bases at V and 3 bases at J; junction bases unmatched: 2. This CDR3 reads CASSVGQGYTGELFF. The DNA for the CDR3 is TGTGCCAGCAGCGTAGGACAGGGCTACACCGGGGAGCTGTTTTTT.

This chain links TRBV14 with TRBJ1-3, with 7 bases lining up with TRBD1. J lost 3 bases, V lost 1 base, and 6 bases had no gene match. CDR1 and CDR2 (germline): SGHDN, FVKESK. The CDR3 length is 16 residues. As DNA, the CDR3 is TGTGCCAGCAGCCAAGTTCGAGGGGGCTTTGGAAACACCATATATTTT. It specifies CASSQVRGGFGNTIYF.

This clone was counted once. The chain couples TRBV11-3 to TRBJ2-2; 7 bases match TRBD1. Germline CDR1 and CDR2: SGHNT and YENEEA. The CDR3 has 16 residues. J was trimmed by 2 bases and V by 2 bases; bases with no gene match: 5. The CDR3 is CASSLWGQLNTGELFF. As DNA, the CDR3 is TGTGCCAGCAGCTTATGGGGACAGCTAAACACCGGGGAGCTGTTTTTT.